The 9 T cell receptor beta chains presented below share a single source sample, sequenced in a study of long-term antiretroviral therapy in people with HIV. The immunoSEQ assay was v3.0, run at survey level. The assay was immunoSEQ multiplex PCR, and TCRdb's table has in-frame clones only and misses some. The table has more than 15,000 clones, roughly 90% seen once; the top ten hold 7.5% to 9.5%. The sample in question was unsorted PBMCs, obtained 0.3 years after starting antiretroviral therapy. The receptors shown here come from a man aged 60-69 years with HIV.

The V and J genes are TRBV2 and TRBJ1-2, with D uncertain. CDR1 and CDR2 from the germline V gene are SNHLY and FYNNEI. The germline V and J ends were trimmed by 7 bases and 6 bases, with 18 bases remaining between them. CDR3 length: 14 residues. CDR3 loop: CASISLRVRDGYTF. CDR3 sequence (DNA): TGTGCCAGCATTTCCCTTCGAGTTAGGGATGGCTACACCTTC. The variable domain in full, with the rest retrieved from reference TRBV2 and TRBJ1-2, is EPEVTQTPSHQVTQMGQEVILRCVPISNHLYFYWYRQILGQKVEFLVSFYNNEISEKSEIFDDQFSVERPDGSNFTLKIRSTKLEDSAMYFCASISLRVRDGYTFGSGTRLTVV.

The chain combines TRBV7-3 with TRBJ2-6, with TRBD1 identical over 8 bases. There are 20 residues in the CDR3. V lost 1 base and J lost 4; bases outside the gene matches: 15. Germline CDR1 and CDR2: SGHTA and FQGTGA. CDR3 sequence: CASSLILAGGATSGANVLTF. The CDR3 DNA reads TGTGCCAGCAGCTTAATCCTTGCAGGGGGCGCGACTTCCGGGGCCAACGTCCTGACTTTC.

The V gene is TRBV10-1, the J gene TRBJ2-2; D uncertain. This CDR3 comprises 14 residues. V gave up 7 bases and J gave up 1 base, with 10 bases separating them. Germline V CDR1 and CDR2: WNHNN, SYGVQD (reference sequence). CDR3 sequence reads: CASKPELNTGELFF. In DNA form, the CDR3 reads TGCGCCAGCAAGCCCGAATTGAACACCGGGGAGCTGTTTTTT.

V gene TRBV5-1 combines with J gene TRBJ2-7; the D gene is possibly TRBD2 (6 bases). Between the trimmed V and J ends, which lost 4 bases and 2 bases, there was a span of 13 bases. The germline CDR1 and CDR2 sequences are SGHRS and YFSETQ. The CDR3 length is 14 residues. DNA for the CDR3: TGCGCCAGCAGCCCCAGCGGGTTAACCTACGAGCAGTACTTC. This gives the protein CASSPSGLTYEQYF.

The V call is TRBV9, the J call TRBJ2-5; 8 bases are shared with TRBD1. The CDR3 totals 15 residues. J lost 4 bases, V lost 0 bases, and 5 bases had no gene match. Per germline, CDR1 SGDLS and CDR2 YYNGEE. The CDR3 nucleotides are TGTGCCAGCAGCGTAGGACAGGGGAATCGAGAGACCCAGTACTTC. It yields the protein CASSVGQGNRETQYF.

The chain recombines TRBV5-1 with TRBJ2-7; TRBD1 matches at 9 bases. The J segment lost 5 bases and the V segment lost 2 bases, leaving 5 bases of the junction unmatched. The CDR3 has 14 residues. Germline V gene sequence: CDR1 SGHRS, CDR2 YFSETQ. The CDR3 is CASSFRDRDHEQYF. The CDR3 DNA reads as TGCGCCAGCAGCTTCCGGGACAGGGACCACGAGCAGTACTTC.

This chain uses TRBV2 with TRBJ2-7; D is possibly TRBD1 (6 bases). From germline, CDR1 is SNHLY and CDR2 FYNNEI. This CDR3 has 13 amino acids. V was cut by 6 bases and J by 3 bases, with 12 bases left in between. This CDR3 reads CASSLTGFYEQYF. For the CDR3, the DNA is TGTGCCAGCAGCTTAACAGGGTTCTACGAGCAGTACTTC. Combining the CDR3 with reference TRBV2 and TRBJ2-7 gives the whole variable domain EPEVTQTPSHQVTQMGQEVILRCVPISNHLYFYWYRQILGQKVEFLVSFYNNEISEKSEIFDDQFSVERPDGSNFTLKIRSTKLEDSAMYFCASSLTGFYEQYFGPGTRLTVT.

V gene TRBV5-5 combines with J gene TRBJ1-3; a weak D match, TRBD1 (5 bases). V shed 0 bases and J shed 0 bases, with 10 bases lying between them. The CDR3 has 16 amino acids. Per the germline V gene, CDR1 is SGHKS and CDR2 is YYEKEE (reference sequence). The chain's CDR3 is CASSLVGPNSGNTIYF. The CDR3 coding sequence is TGTGCCAGCAGCTTGGTGGGGCCTAACTCTGGAAACACCATATATTTT.

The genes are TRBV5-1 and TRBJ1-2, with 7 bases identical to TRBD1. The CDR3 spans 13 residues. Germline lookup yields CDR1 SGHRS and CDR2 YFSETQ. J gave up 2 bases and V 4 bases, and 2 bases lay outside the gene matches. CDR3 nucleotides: TGCGCCAGCAGCGCGGACAGGAACTATGGCTACACCTTC. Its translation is CASSADRNYGYTF.